The 18 T cell receptor beta chains in this list originate from one sample, sequenced in a study of cytomegalovirus exposure and HLA in healthy donors. The PCR employed 60 Vbeta primers together with 13 Jbeta primers. The data were produced by immunoSEQ multiplex PCR, yet TCRdb's version contains in-frame clones alone and is incomplete. The sample yields over 100,000 clones, 64% seen once. The sequencing input was PBMCs. All receptors derive from a woman aged 40 to 50 in good health and CMV-seronegative.

The chain joins TRBV11-2 to TRBJ2-5; D gene uncertain. The CDR3 is made up of 14 amino acids. Germline CDR1 is SGHAT and CDR2 is FQNNGV. The germline V and J ends were trimmed by 1 base and 2 bases, with 8 bases remaining between them. CDR3 in DNA: TGTGCCAGCAGCTTAGTAGCTGCGCAAGAGACCCAGTACTTC. This gives the protein CASSLVAAQETQYF.

This chain links TRBV28 with TRBJ1-6, with 7 bases fitting TRBD1. The CDR3 extends over 13 amino acids. The ends lost 9 bases at V and 8 bases at J; junction bases unmatched: 7. The germline V gene encodes CDR1 MDHEN and CDR2 SYDVKM. The CDR3, as DNA: TGTGCCAGTAGGCAGGGGGTGGATTCACCCCTCCACTTT. Amino acids: CASRQGVDSPLHF.

V gene TRBV18 combines with J gene TRBJ1-2, with 7 bases that match TRBD1. The junction had 8 bases not matched to a gene; V was cut back by 3 bases and J by 4 bases. Germline-derived CDR1 and CDR2 are KGHSH and LQKENI. This CDR3 region has 15 residues. This CDR3 reads CASSPSDRAGYGYTF. The CDR3 DNA sequence: TGTGCCAGCTCACCGAGCGACAGGGCAGGCTATGGCTACACCTTC.

The chain recombines TRBV29-1 with TRBJ2-7; D perhaps matches TRBD2 (5 bases). The CDR3 length is 13 residues. Trimming shortened V by 5 bases and J by 2 bases, and 13 bases separated the two germline ends. CDR1 and CDR2 from the germline V gene are SQVTM and ANQGSEA. CDR3 region: CSVTGVRAYEQYF. CDR3 DNA sequence: TGCAGCGTTACCGGGGTAAGGGCCTACGAGCAGTACTTC.

CDR3 residues: CASSLTNEKLFF. The CDR3 DNA reads TGTGCCAGCTCTCTAACTAATGAAAAACTGTTTTTT. The rearrangement joins TRBV18 to TRBJ1-4; no clear D. V gave up 6 bases and J gave up 1 base, with 3 bases separating them. The CDR3 is 12 residues long. Germline assignment: CDR1 KGHSH and CDR2 LQKENI. Together with reference TRBV18 and TRBJ1-4, the CDR3 gives the full variable domain: NAGVMQNPRHLVRRRGQEARLRCSPMKGHSHVYWYRQLPEEGLKFMVYLQKENIIDESGMPKERFSAEFPKEGPSILRIQQVVRGDSAAYFCASSLTNEKLFFGSGTQLSVL.

The sample holds one count of this clone. The CDR3 loop is CASSQDGREDNEQFF. The CDR3 coding sequence is TGTGCCAGCAGCCAAGACGGCAGGGAGGACAATGAGCAGTTCTTC. The rearrangement joins TRBV4-2 to TRBJ2-1; TRBD2 might be the D (6 bases). The V end lost 0 bases, the J end lost 5 bases, and 11 bases lay between the germline ends. CDR1 and CDR2 (germline): LGHNA, YNFKEQ. The CDR3 totals 15 residues.

The rearrangement uses TRBV11-2 and TRBJ2-5; 7 bases line up with TRBD1. The CDR3 length is 14 residues. Germline values: CDR1 SGHAT, CDR2 FQNNGV. The trim removed 4 bases at V and 2 bases at J, leaving 4 bases unmatched. In DNA, the CDR3 is TGTGCCAGCAGCTGGGGACAGCTACAAGAGACCCAGTACTTC. It yields the protein CASSWGQLQETQYF.

This rearrangement joins TRBV6-5 to TRBJ2-7; tentatively, D is TRBD2 (5 bases). The CDR3 loop spans 13 amino acids. The V gene's germline CDR1 is MNHEY and CDR2 SVGAGI. Trimming took 6 bases from V and 4 from J, leaving 13 bases between them. Here the CDR3 reads CASSRDTPYEQYF. The CDR3 DNA follows: TGTGCCAGCAGCCGGGATACCCCTTACGAGCAGTACTTC.

The count of this clone is one. The chain recombines TRBV11-2 with TRBJ1-6; D is uncertain. The length of the CDR3 is 13 residues. Germline V gene sequence: CDR1 SGHAT, CDR2 FQNNGV. The germline V and J ends were trimmed by 5 bases and 5 bases, with 7 bases remaining between them. Here the CDR3 reads CASSPVDNSPLHF. CDR3 in DNA: TGTGCCAGCAGCCCGGTGGATAATTCACCCCTCCACTTT.

This chain connects TRBV2 to TRBJ1-4; 7 nucleotides agree with TRBD1. The trim removed 5 bases at V and 0 bases at J, leaving 6 bases unmatched. In germline, CDR1 is SNHLY, CDR2 FYNNEI. This CDR3 spans 16 amino acids. The CDR3: CASSPDRVATNEKLFF. For the CDR3, the DNA is TGTGCCAGCAGTCCCGACAGGGTTGCAACTAATGAAAAACTGTTTTTT.

This clone was counted between two and nine times. V is TRBV25-1 and J is TRBJ2-1; TRBD2 matches at 11 bases. The length of the CDR3 is 17 residues. V shed 5 bases and J 4 bases; nucleotides not matched to a gene: 10. The germline V gene has CDR1 MGHDK and CDR2 SYGVNS. The CDR3 DNA reads as TGTGCCAGCAGTAAGACTAGCGGGACTACTACATACAATGAGCAGTTCTTC. Its protein is CASSKTSGTTTYNEQFF.

The CDR3 protein is CASSQEPGAYEQYF. In DNA, the CDR3 is TGCGCCAGCAGCCAAGAACCGGGAGCCTACGAGCAGTACTTC. V usage is TRBV4-1 and J usage is TRBJ2-5; D perhaps matches TRBD2 (6 bases). The DNA end favors TRBJ2-7, so the J call may be wrong. The CDR3 has 14 amino acids. The germline V gene encodes CDR1 MGHRA and CDR2 YSYEKL.

The chain is built from TRBV28 and TRBJ1-2; TRBD1 agrees at 12 bases. Germline lookup yields CDR1 MDHEN and CDR2 SYDVKM. This CDR3 comprises 16 residues. The trim removed 5 bases at V and 8 bases at J, leaving 12 bases unmatched. CDR3 bases: TGTGCCAGCAGTCATAACCGGGACAGGGGGCGTCAAGGCTACACCTTC. It codes for CASSHNRDRGRQGYTF.

The V and J genes are TRBV10-3 and TRBJ1-2; D gene ambiguous. This CDR3 has 14 amino acids. The V end was cut by 4 bases, the J end by 8 bases, with 17 bases between. Germline CDR1 reads ENHRY; CDR2 reads SYGVKD. CDR3 sequence (DNA): TGTGCCATCAGTGGGTCCACAGACTATGCGGGCTACACCTTC. It is translated as CAISGSTDYAGYTF.

The V call is TRBV5-1, the J call TRBJ1-3; unclear D gene. The V end lost 0 bases, the J end lost 0 bases, and 13 bases lay between the germline ends. The CDR3 runs to 17 residues. Per the germline V gene, CDR1 is SGHRS and CDR2 is YFSETQ. The CDR3 DNA reads as TGCGCCAGCAGCTTGGTTCCCGGGAGACTCTCTGGAAACACCATATATTTT. Translated, it gives CASSLVPGRLSGNTIYF. Complete variable domain (other parts from reference TRBV5-1 and TRBJ1-3): KAGVTQTPRYLIKTRGQQVTLSCSPISGHRSVSWYQQTPGQGLQFLFEYFSETQRNKGNFPGRFSGRQFSNSRSEMNVSTLELGDSALYLCASSLVPGRLSGNTIYFGEGSWLTVV.

The chain links TRBV7-2 to TRBJ2-5; 8 nucleotides line up with TRBD2. Per germline, CDR1 SGHTA and CDR2 FQGNSA. V shed 0 bases and J 13 bases; nucleotides not matched to a gene: 4. CDR3 size: 12 residues. CDR3 region: CASSLAGSGVYF. CDR3 nucleotides: TGTGCCAGCAGCTTAGCCGGTAGCGGGGTGTACTTC. The entire variable domain, with the rest obtained from reference TRBV7-2 and TRBJ2-5, is as follows: GAGVSQSPSNKVTEKGKDVELRCDPISGHTALYWYRQSLGQGLEFLIYFQGNSAPDKSGLPSDRFSAERTGGSVSTLTIQRTQQEDSAVYLCASSLAGSGVYFGPGTRLLVL.

This clone was seen only a few times. Its ends do not fully match the called genes, so a read error is possible. The gene calls are TRBV6-1 and TRBJ1-1; D is perhaps TRBD1 (5 bases). The CDR3 spans 13 residues. Germline assignment: CDR1 MNHNS and CDR2 SASEGT. CDR3 nucleotide sequence: TGTGCCAGCAGCGAAGTAGGGAGGGGTGAAGCTTTCTTT. Its translation: CASSEVGRGEAFF.

The rearrangement links TRBV6-1 to TRBJ2-7; 15 bases match TRBD2. CDR1 is MNHNS, CDR2 SASEGT, per germline. V shed 5 bases, J shed 4 bases, and the junction held 3 bases outside the gene matches. This CDR3 is 15 amino acids long. In DNA, the CDR3 is TGTGCCAGCAGTAGGACTAGCGGGGGGGCTTACGAGCAGTACTTC. Translated: CASSRTSGGAYEQYF.